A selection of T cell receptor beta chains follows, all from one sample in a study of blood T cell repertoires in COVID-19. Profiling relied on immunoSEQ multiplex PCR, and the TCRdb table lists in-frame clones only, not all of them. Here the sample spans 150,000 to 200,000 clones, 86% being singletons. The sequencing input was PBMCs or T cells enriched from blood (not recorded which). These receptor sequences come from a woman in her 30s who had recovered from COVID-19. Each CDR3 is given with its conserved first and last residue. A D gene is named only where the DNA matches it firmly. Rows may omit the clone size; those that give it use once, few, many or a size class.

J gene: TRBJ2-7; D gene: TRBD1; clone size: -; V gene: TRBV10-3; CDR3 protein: CAISDGQDEQYF; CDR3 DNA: TGTGCCATCAGTGACGGACAGGACGAGCAGTACTTC
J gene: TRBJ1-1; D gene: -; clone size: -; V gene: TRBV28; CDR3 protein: CASTLRLTGDTEAFF; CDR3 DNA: TGTGCCAGCACCCTCCGCCTGACGGGGGACACTGAAGCTTTCTTT
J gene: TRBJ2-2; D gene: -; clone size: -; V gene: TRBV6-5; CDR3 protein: CASSTQETGELFF; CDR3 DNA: TGTGCCAGCAGCACCCAGGAAACCGGGGAGCTGTTTTTT
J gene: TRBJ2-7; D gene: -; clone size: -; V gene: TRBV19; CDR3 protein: CASSSKGPYEQYF; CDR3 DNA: TGTGCCAGTAGCTCAAAGGGGCCCTACGAGCAGTACTTC
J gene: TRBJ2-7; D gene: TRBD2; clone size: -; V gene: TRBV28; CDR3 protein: CASSPRGAYEQYF; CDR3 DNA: TGTGCCAGCAGTCCCCGGGGGGCCTACGAGCAGTACTTC
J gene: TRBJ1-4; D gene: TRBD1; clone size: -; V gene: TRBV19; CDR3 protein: CASHPGTGNLLFF; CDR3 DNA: TGTGCCAGTCATCCCGGGACAGGGAATCTACTGTTTTTT
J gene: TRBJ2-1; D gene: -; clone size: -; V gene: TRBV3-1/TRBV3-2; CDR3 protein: CASSREASEQFF; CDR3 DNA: TGTGCCAGCAGCCGAGAGGCTAGCGAGCAGTTCTTC
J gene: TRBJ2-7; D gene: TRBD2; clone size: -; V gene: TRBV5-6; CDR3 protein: CASSQGLAGSYEQYF; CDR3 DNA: TGTGCCAGCAGCCAGGGACTAGCGGGATCCTACGAGCAGTACTTC
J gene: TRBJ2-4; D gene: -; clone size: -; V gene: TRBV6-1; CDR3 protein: CASSELEVGKNIQYF; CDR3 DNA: TGTGCCAGCAGTGAACTAGAAGTAGGCAAAAACATTCAGTACTTC
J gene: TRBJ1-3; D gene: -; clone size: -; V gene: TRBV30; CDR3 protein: CAWRVSRSGNTIYF; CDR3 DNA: TGTGCCTGGAGAGTATCTAGGTCTGGAAACACCATATATTTT
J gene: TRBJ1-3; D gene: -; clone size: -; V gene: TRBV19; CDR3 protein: CASSITTPDTIYF; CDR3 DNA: TGTGCCAGTAGTATCACTACTCCGGACACCATATATTTT
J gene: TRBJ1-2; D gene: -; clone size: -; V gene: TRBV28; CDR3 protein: CASYSVITGYGYTF; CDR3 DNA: TGTGCCAGCTACAGCGTAATTACAGGGTATGGCTACACCTTC
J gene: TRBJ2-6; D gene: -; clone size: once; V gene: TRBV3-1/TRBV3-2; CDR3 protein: CASSQGSGVPGANVLTF; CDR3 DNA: TGTGCCAGCAGCCAGGGGTCGGGGGTGCCTGGGGCCAACGTCCTGACTTTC
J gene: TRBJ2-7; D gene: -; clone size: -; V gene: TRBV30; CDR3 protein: CAWTIINRGLVPYEQYF; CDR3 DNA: TGTGCCTGGACCATAATAAATAGGGGGTTAGTTCCCTACGAGCAGTACTTC
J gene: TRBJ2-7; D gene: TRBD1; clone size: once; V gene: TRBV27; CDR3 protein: CASRATGKGEQYF; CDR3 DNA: TGTGCCAGCAGGGCGACAGGGAAGGGCGAGCAGTACTTC
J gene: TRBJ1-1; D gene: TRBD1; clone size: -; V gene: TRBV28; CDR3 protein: CASSTLGTVNTEAFF; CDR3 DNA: TGTGCCAGCAGCACTTTGGGGACAGTGAACACTGAAGCTTTCTTT
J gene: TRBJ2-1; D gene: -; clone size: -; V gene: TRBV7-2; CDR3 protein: CASSLLANYNEQFF; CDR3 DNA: TGTGCCAGCAGCTTACTGGCAAACTACAATGAGCAGTTCTTC
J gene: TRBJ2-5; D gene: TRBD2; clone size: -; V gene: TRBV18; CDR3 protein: CASSPRTGGGAYQETQYF; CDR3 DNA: TGTGCCAGCTCACCACGAACGGGGGGGGGCGCTTATCAAGAGACCCAGTACTTC
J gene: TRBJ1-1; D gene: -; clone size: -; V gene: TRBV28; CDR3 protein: CASSPLGQGYTEAFF; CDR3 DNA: TGTGCCAGCAGTCCCCTGGGGCAGGGCTACACTGAAGCTTTCTTT
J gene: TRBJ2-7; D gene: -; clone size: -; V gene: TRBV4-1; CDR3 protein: CASSQAVRNYEQYF; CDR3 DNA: TGCGCCAGCAGCCAAGCCGTCAGAAACTACGAGCAGTACTTC
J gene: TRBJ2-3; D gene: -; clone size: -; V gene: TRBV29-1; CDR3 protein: CSVEGQELTSTDTQYF; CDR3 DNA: TGCAGCGTTGAAGGACAGGAGCTCACCTCCACAGATACGCAGTATTTT
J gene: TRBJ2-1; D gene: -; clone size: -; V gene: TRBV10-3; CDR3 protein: CAISDRGGYNEQFF; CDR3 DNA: TGTGCCATCAGTGACCGGGGAGGATACAATGAGCAGTTCTTC
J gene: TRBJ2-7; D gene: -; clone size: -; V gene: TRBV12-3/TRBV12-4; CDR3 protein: CASSFFGNYEQYF; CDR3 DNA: TGTGCCAGCAGTTTTTTCGGGAACTACGAGCAGTACTTC
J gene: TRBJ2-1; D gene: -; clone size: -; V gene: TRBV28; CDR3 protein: CASSFRGTLYNEQFF; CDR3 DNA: TGTGCCAGCAGTTTTAGGGGGACCCTTTACAATGAGCAGTTCTTC
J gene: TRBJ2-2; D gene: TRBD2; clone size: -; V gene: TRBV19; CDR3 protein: CASSPIIAGGALAPGELFF; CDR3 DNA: TGTGCCAGTAGTCCTATAATAGCGGGAGGGGCGTTGGCCCCCGGGGAGCTGTTTTTT
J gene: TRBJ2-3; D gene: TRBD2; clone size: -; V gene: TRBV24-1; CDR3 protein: CATASFAGGRYTQYF; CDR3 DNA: TGTGCCACCGCGTCCTTCGCGGGAGGGAGGTATACGCAGTATTTT
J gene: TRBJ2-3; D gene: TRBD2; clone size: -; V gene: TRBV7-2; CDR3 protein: CASSLEGLAGALTQYF; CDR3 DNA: TGTGCCAGCAGCTTAGAAGGACTAGCGGGAGCTCTCACGCAGTATTTT
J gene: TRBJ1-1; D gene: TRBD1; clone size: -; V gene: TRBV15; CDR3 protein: CATSRVQGADTEAFF; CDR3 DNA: TGTGCCACCAGCAGAGTGCAGGGGGCCGACACTGAAGCTTTCTTT
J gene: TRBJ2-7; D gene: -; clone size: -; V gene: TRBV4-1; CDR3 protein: CASSDMTKYEQYF; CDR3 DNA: TGCGCCAGCAGCGACATGACTAAGTACGAGCAGTACTTC
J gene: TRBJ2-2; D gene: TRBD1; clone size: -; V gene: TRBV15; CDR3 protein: CATDRGRTGELFF; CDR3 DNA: TGTGCCACAGACAGGGGGCGAACCGGGGAGCTGTTTTTT
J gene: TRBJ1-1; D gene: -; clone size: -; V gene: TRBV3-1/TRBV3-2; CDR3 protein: CASSGLRGATGMNTEAFF; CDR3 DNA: TGTGCCAGCAGCGGCCTTCGAGGTGCGACAGGAATGAACACTGAAGCTTTCTTT
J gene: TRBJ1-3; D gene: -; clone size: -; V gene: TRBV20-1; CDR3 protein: CSASVQGPGNTIYF; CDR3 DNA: TGCAGTGCTAGTGTCCAGGGGCCGGGAAACACCATATATTTT
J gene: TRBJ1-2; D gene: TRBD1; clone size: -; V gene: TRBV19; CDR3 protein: CASQSRDRVNGYTF; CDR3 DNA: TGTGCCAGCCAGTCCCGGGACAGGGTAAATGGCTACACCTTC